This T cell receptor (beta chain) was documented in a study of blood T cell repertoires in COVID-19. Study at large: Samples came from the United States, Italy and Spain, spanning acute and convalescent COVID-19.

Per the original methods: Reference gene primers were amplified, and this amplification served to estimate nucleated cell counts. Sequencing used immunoSEQ multiplex PCR; TCRdb keeps in-frame clones, though not all of them. The DNA gave D and trimming, while V, J and clone size come from that table. In the table there are about 280,000 clones, around nine tenths of which are singletons. V shed 2 bases and J shed 0 bases, with 17 bases lying between them. The CDR3 is 17 residues long. Germline assignment: CDR1 SGHTA and CDR2 FQGNSA. The cohort comprised adults aged roughly 18 to 95 years residing in some 24 US areas. Cohort 3 recovery required two negative PCRs, clearance, or symptom resolution.

This clonotype originated in a woman between 40 and 50 years old who had recovered from COVID-19. Material: PBMCs or T cells enriched from blood (not recorded which). The J gene is TRBJ2-7, the V gene TRBV7-2, with D possibly matching TRBD1 (6 bases). CDR3 in amino acids: CASSLTRYRVSSYEQYF. The CDR3 region has the DNA TGTGCCAGCAGCTTAACTCGCTACAGGGTGAGCTCCTACGAGCAGTACTTC.